Listed here are 25 T cell receptor beta chains from one sample, sequenced in a study of blood T cells in healthy people across ages. Primers used in a second PCR of roughly 6 to 12 cycles were a sample-barcoded 5' primer and a J-beta primer mix. Each CDR3 protein is one row after TCRdb ran MiXCR on the 5' RACE reads. Among around 780,000 distinct CDR3 sequences listed, 56% were seen once. Sequencing used blood. The receptors derive from a man in his forties or fifties in good health.

This clonotype has only a few counts. This chain joins TRBV6-2 or TRBV6-3 and TRBJ2-1; 7 bases are shared with TRBD1. The CDR3 is 14 residues long. V shed 7 bases, J shed 4 bases, and the junction held 7 bases outside the gene matches. In germline, CDR1 is MNHEY, CDR2 SVGEGT. In DNA form, the CDR3 reads TGTGCCAGCACAGAACAGGGGTTTTACAATGAGCAGTTCTTC. This encodes CASTEQGFYNEQFF.

This clonotype was detected only a few times. The chain combines TRBV6-6 with TRBJ2-4; no firm D call. The CDR3 has 17 residues. Germline assignment: CDR1 MNHNY and CDR2 SVGAGI (reference sequence). V lost 5 bases and J 5 bases, leaving 22 bases between the germline ends. The CDR3 DNA reads TGTGCCAGCAGTCTTCCCCGGACCGGCTCGATCCAAAACATTCAGTACTTC. It translates to CASSLPRTGSIQNIQYF.

This clonotype has more than one count but fewer than ten. This chain links TRBV6-5 with TRBJ2-1; perhaps TRBD1 as D (6 bases). The CDR3 contains 14 residues. Germline V gives CDR1 MNHEY, CDR2 SVGAGI. V was clipped by 5 bases and J by 4 bases, with 12 bases between them. CDR3 sequence reads: CASSTMTGYNEQFF. The CDR3 DNA reads as TGTGCCAGCAGTACAATGACAGGTTACAATGAGCAGTTCTTC.

This chain uses TRBV29-1 with TRBJ2-5, with 7 bases identical to TRBD2. The CDR3 is made up of 14 amino acids. Germline trimming cut 8 bases from V and 11 bases from J; bases unmatched to any gene: 20. Germline loops: CDR1 SQVTM, CDR2 ANQGSEA. Here the CDR3 DNA reads TGCAGCTCTTGGGAGGGACTCCAGGTCAATGAGCAGTACTTC. It codes for CSSWEGLQVNEQYF.

V gene TRBV20-1 combines with J gene TRBJ2-7; a weak D match, TRBD2 (6 bases). The DNA end is a closer match to TRBJ2-1, so the J assignment may be wrong. There are 15 residues in the CDR3. Germline V CDR1 and CDR2: DFQATT, SNEGSKA (reference sequence). CDR3 loop: CSARGLRDVYNEQFF. The DNA for the CDR3 is TGCAGTGCTAGAGGATTGCGGGACGTCTACAATGAGCAGTTCTTC.

For the CDR3, the DNA is TGCAGTGCCCCAGGGGTTGGAAACACCATATATTTT. Residues: CSAPGVGNTIYF. J is TRBJ1-3 and V is TRBV20-1, with a tentative D call TRBD1 (6 bases). This CDR3 is built from 12 residues. Trimming pared 6 bases from V and 3 bases from J, leaving 9 bases between. Germline values: CDR1 DFQATT, CDR2 SNEGSKA (reference sequence).

CDR3 in DNA: TGTGCCAGCAGGAGACTAGCGGGGGGCACCGGGGAGCTGTTTTTT. Translation gives CASRRLAGGTGELFF. The rearrangement uses TRBV9 and TRBJ2-2; 13 positions agree with TRBD2. Germline lookup yields CDR1 SGDLS and CDR2 YYNGEE. J was trimmed by 4 bases and V by 5 bases; bases with no gene match: 2. This CDR3 comprises 15 residues.

J is TRBJ2-1 and V is TRBV7-6; 13 bases are shared with TRBD2. CDR3 length equals 17 residues. V lost 5 bases and J lost 7; bases outside the gene matches: 11. Germline V gene lookup returns CDR1 SGHVS and CDR2 FNYEAQ. For the CDR3, the DNA is TGTGCCAGCAGCACTGCGGGACTAGCGGGGTGGGGTAATGAGCAGTTCTTC. Protein sequence: CASSTAGLAGWGNEQFF.

CDR3 sequence (DNA): TGCAGTGCTAGAGATAGTCGAGCGGGCCTCTACGAGCAGTACTTC. Amino acids: CSARDSRAGLYEQYF. The chain joins TRBV20-1 to TRBJ2-7; weak D call: TRBD2 (6 bases). Trimming stripped 0 bases from V and 3 bases from J, with 15 bases between. The CDR3 has 15 residues. Germline-derived CDR1 and CDR2 are DFQATT and SNEGSKA (reference sequence).

Only one count was recorded for this clonotype. CDR3: CASSSATSTDTQYF. CDR3 coding DNA: TGTGCCAGCAGTAGCGCAACTAGCACAGATACGCAGTATTTT. This chain joins TRBV6-6 and TRBJ2-3, with unresolved D. This CDR3 comprises 14 residues. Germline CDR1 MNHNY, CDR2 SVGAGI (reference sequence). With 5 bases removed from V and 0 bases from J, the gap between germline ends came to 9 bases.

This rearrangement joins TRBV4-3 to TRBJ2-1, with 8 bases fitting TRBD1. Per germline, CDR1 LGHNA and CDR2 YSLEER. This CDR3 is 17 amino acids long. After removal of 0 bases from V and 2 bases from J, the junction contained 6 bases not matched to a gene. CDR3: CASSQERQGWPYNEQFF. The CDR3 region has the DNA TGCGCCAGCAGCCAAGAAAGACAGGGGTGGCCCTACAATGAGCAGTTCTTC.

The V gene is TRBV6-2 or TRBV6-3, the J gene TRBJ2-4, with 7 bases aligning to TRBD1. The germline V gene encodes CDR1 MNHEY and CDR2 SVGEGT. Germline trimming cut 2 bases from V and 0 bases from J; bases unmatched to any gene: 7. The length of the CDR3 is 17 residues. This CDR3 is CASSYPQGSVAKNIQYF. CDR3 nucleotides: TGTGCCAGCAGTTACCCACAGGGGTCCGTAGCCAAAAACATTCAGTACTTC.

This chain connects TRBV6-1 to TRBJ2-3; D assignment may be TRBD1 or TRBD2 (5 bases each). The germline V gene has CDR1 MNHNS and CDR2 SASEGT. The CDR3 spans 14 residues. V dropped 3 bases and J dropped 6 bases, with 13 bases sitting between them. CDR3 loop: CASSDTPGRDTQYF. CDR3 nucleotide sequence: TGTGCCAGCAGTGATACCCCGGGACGGGATACGCAGTATTTT.

The V call is TRBV28, the J call TRBJ2-5; D is uncertain. Germline CDR1 MDHEN, CDR2 SYDVKM. The CDR3 contains 13 residues. The V end lost 6 bases, the J end lost 1 base, and 9 bases lay between the germline ends. The CDR3 spells CASREKLQETQYF. DNA of the CDR3: TGTGCCAGCAGAGAGAAGCTCCAAGAGACCCAGTACTTC. Combining the CDR3 with reference TRBV28 and TRBJ2-5 gives the whole variable domain DVKVTQSSRYLVKRTGEKVFLECVQDMDHENMFWYRQDPGLGLRLIYFSYDVKMKEKGDIPEGYSVSREKKERFSLILESASTNQTSMYLCASREKLQETQYFGPGTRLLVL.

The chain is built from TRBV3-1 and TRBJ1-6; D unresolved. Germline V gene lookup returns CDR1 LGHDT and CDR2 YNNKEL (reference sequence). Between the trimmed V and J ends, which lost 0 bases and 8 bases, there was a span of 5 bases. This CDR3 contains 13 residues. CDR3 residues: CASSQDYYSPLHF. The CDR3 region has the DNA TGTGCCAGCAGCCAAGATTATTATTCACCCCTCCACTTT. Together with reference TRBV3-1 and TRBJ1-6, the CDR3 gives the full variable domain: DTAVSQTPKYLVTQMGNDKSIKCEQNLGHDTMYWYKQDSKKFLKIMFSYNNKELIINETVPNRFSPKSPDKAHLNLHINSLELGDSAVYFCASSQDYYSPLHFGNGTRLTVT.

V and J are TRBV3-1 and TRBJ2-7; D uncertain. The CDR3 sequence is 15 residues long. V dropped 3 bases and J dropped 2 bases, with 14 bases sitting between them. Germline V gene sequence: CDR1 LGHDT, CDR2 YNNKEL (reference sequence). The CDR3 loop is CASSHRLVGAYEQYF. For the CDR3, the DNA is TGTGCCAGCAGCCACCGCCTCGTCGGAGCCTACGAGCAGTACTTC.

This chain links TRBV19 with TRBJ1-5; unclear D gene. Germline values: CDR1 LNHDA, CDR2 SQIVND (reference sequence). The V end lost 0 bases, the J end lost 3 bases, and 6 bases lay between the germline ends. The CDR3 has 14 amino acids. CDR3 region: CASSIDRVNQPQHF. CDR3 bases: TGTGCCAGTAGTATAGATCGAGTCAATCAGCCCCAGCATTTT.

The sample holds a few counts of this clonotype. The CDR3 protein is CASSKTSWQETQYF. The CDR3 DNA reads TGTGCCAGCAGCAAGACTAGCTGGCAAGAGACCCAGTACTTC. The V call is TRBV27, the J call TRBJ2-5; 7 bases are shared with TRBD2. Per germline, CDR1 MNHEY and CDR2 SMNVEV (reference sequence). CDR3 length: 14 amino acids. Germline trimming cut 6 bases from V and 2 bases from J; bases unmatched to any gene: 6.

The chain employs TRBV25-1 and TRBJ1-2; D might be TRBD1 (6 bases). The germline CDR1 and CDR2 sequences are MGHDK and SYGVNS. Trimming took 8 bases from V and 5 from J, leaving 15 bases between them. The CDR3 consists of 13 residues. CDR3 residues: CASHEGGGYGYTF. The CDR3 DNA follows: TGTGCCAGCCACGAGGGGGGAGGGTATGGCTACACCTTC.

The J gene is TRBJ1-5, the V gene TRBV6-2 or TRBV6-3; the D gene is possibly TRBD1 (5 bases). The CDR3 spans 15 residues. The V and J ends lost 0 bases and 3 bases respectively, with 9 bases between them. Looked up from germline, CDR1 is MNHEY and CDR2 is SVGEGT. The CDR3 here is CASSYSDSLNQPQHF. The CDR3 coding sequence is TGTGCCAGCAGTTACTCCGACAGCCTCAATCAGCCCCAGCATTTT.

The chain joins TRBV4-1 to TRBJ1-4; no clear D. V was pared by 0 bases and J by 8 bases, with 13 bases between. Germline assignment: CDR1 MGHRA and CDR2 YSYEKL. The CDR3 runs 15 residues. CDR3 nucleotides: TGCGCCAGCAGCCAAGATGCCGGGGAGGAAGAAAAACTGTTTTTT. It encodes CASSQDAGEEEKLFF.

This chain joins TRBV20-1 and TRBJ1-4; a weak D match, TRBD1 (6 bases). Germline V gene sequence: CDR1 DFQATT, CDR2 SNEGSKA (reference sequence). This CDR3 is 15 amino acids long. V was cut by 2 bases and J by 5 bases, with 15 bases left in between. The CDR3 DNA is TGCAGTGCTAGACCCGGGGTAGGGGGAAATGAAAAACTGTTTTTT. Translating it yields CSARPGVGGNEKLFF.

Only a few counts were recorded for this clonotype. The genes are TRBV4-2 and TRBJ2-3; 11 nucleotides align to TRBD2. This CDR3 has 17 residues. Trimming took 3 bases from V and 4 from J; bases not matched to a gene: 9. Germline loops: CDR1 LGHNA, CDR2 YNFKEQ. CDR3 sequence (DNA): TGTGCCAGCAGCCATGGAAATAGCGGGGGGGCCGCAGATACGCAGTATTTT. Protein: CASSHGNSGGAADTQYF.

The chain combines TRBV7-2 with TRBJ2-3; D possibly uses TRBD1 or TRBD2 (6 bases each). The CDR3 runs 14 residues. CDR1 is SGHTA, CDR2 FQGNSA, per germline. V lost 1 base and J lost 5, with 10 bases in between. The CDR3 sequence is CASSLEGGEDTQYF. CDR3 DNA sequence: TGTGCCAGCAGCTTAGAGGGGGGCGAAGATACGCAGTATTTT.

The chain is built from TRBV15 and TRBJ2-3; 13 positions match TRBD2. V was clipped by 2 bases and J by 4 bases; unmatched bases: 0. Germline lookup yields CDR1 LNHNV and CDR2 YYDKDF (reference sequence). The CDR3 length is 15 residues. CDR3 coding DNA: TGTGCCACCAGCAGAACTAGCGGGGGGGCAGATACGCAGTATTTT. Amino acid sequence: CATSRTSGGADTQYF.